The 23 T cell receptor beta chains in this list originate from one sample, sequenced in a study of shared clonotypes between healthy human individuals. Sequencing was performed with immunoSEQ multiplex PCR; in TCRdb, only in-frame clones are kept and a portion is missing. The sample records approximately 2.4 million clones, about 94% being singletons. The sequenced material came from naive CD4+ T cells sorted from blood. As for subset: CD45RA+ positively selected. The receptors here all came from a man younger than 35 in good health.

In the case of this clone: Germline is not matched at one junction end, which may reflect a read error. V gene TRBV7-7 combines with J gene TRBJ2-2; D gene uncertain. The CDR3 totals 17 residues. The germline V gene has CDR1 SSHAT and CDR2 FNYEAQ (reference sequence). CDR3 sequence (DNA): TGTGCTAGCAGCCTTGGCGGATCACGAATGAACACCGGGGAGCTGTTTTTT. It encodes CASSLGGSRMNTGELFF.

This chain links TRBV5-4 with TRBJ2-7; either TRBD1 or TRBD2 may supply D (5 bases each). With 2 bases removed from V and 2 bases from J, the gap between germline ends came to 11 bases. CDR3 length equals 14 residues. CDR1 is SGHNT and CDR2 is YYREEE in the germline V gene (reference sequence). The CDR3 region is CASSLTGTTYEQYF. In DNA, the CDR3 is TGTGCCAGCAGCTTAACCGGGACCACCTACGAGCAGTACTTC. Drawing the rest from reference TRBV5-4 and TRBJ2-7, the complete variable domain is ETGVTQSPTHLIKTRGQQVTLRCSSQSGHNTVSWYQQALGQGPQFIFQYYREEENGRGNFPPRFSGLQFPNYSSELNVNALELDDSALYLCASSLTGTTYEQYFGPGTRLTVT.

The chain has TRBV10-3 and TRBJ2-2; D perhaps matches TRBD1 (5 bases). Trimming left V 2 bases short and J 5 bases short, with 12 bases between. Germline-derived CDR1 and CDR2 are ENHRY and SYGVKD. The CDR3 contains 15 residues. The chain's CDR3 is CAISERGFETGELFF. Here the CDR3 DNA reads TGTGCCATCAGTGAGAGGGGATTCGAAACCGGGGAGCTGTTTTTT.

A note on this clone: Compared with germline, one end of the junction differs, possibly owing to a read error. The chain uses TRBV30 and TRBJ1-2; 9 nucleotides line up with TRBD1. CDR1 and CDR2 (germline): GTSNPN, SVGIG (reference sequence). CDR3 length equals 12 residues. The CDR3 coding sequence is TGTGCCTGGAGCCTGTTGGGGACAGGGCGCCACTTC. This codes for CAWSLLGTGRHF.

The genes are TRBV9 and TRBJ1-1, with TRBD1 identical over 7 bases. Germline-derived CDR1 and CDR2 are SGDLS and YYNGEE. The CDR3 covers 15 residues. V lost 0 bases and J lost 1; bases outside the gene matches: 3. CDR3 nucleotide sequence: TGTGCCAGCAGCGTAGGACAGGGCCCGAACACTGAAGCTTTCTTT. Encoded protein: CASSVGQGPNTEAFF. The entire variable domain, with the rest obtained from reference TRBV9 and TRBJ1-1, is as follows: DSGVTQTPKHLITATGQRVTLRCSPRSGDLSVYWYQQSLDQGLQFLIQYYNGEERAKGNILERFSAQQFPDLHSELNLSSLELGDSALYFCASSVGQGPNTEAFFGQGTRLTVV.

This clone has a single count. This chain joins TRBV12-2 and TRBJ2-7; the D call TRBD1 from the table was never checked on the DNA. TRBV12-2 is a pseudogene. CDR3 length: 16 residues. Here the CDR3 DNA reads TGTGCAAGTCGCTTAGTAGGGGGAGTAGGATCCTACGAGCAGTACTTC. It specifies CASRLVGGVGSYEQYF.

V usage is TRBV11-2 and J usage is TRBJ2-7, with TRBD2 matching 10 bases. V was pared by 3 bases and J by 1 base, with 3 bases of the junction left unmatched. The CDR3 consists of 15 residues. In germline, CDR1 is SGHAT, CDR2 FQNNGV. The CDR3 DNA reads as TGTGCCAGCAGCTTTACTAGCGGGATTTCCTACGAGCAGTACTTC. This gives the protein CASSFTSGISYEQYF.

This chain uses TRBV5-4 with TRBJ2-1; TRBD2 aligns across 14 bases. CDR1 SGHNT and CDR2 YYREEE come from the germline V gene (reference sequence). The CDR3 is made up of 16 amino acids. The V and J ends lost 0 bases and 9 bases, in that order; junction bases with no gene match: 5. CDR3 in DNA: TGTGCCAGCAGCTTGGGGGGGACTAGCGGGAGTTTTGAGCAGTTCTTC. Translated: CASSLGGTSGSFEQFF.

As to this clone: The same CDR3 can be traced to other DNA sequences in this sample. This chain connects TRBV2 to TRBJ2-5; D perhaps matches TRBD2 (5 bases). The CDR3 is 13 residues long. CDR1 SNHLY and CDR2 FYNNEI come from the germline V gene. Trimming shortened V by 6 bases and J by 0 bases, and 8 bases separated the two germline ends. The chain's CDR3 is CASRTGYQETQYF. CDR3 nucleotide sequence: TGTGCCAGCAGGACGGGGTACCAAGAGACCCAGTACTTC.

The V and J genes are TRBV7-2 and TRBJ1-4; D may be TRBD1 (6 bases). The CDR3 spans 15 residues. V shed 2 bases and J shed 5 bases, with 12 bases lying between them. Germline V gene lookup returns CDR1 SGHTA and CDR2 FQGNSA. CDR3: CASSLRAGANEKLFF. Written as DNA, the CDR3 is TGTGCCAGCAGCTTACGGGCAGGGGCCAATGAAAAACTGTTTTTT.

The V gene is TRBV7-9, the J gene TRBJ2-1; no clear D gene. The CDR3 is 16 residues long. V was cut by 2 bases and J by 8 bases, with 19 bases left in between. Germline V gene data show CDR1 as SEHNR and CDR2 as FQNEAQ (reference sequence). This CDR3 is CASSLSSGLKVDEQFF. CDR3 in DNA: TGTGCCAGCAGCTTATCAAGTGGTTTAAAAGTCGATGAGCAGTTCTTC.

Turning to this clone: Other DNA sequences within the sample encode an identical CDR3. The CDR3, as DNA: TGTGCCAGCAGCTTACAGGGCGAGTATGGCTACACCTTC. Its translation: CASSLQGEYGYTF. The chain couples TRBV7-2 to TRBJ1-2; maybe TRBD1 (5 bases). V gave up 2 bases and J gave up 5 bases, with 9 bases separating them. Germline loops: CDR1 SGHTA, CDR2 FQGNSA. The CDR3 is made up of 13 amino acids.

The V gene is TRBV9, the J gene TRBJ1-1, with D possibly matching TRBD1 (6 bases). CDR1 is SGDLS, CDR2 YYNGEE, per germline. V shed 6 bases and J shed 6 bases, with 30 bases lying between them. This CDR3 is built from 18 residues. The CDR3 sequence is CASILTRGGPPGVAEAFF. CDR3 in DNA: TGTGCCAGCATCCTTACTAGGGGGGGGCCCCCCGGGGTTGCTGAAGCTTTCTTT.

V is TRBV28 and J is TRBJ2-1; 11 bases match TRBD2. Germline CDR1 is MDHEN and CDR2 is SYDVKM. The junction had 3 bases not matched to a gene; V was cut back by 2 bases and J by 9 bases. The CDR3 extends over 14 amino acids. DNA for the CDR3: TGTGCCAGCAGTTTACTACTAGCGGGGGCTGAGCAGTTCTTC. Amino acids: CASSLLLAGAEQFF.

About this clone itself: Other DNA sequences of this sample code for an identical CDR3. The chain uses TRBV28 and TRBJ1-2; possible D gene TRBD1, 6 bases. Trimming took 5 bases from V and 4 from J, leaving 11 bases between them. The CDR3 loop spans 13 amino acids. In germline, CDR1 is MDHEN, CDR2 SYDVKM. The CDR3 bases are TGTGCCAGCAGTCTCCGAGGGGGCTATGGCTACACCTTC. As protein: CASSLRGGYGYTF.

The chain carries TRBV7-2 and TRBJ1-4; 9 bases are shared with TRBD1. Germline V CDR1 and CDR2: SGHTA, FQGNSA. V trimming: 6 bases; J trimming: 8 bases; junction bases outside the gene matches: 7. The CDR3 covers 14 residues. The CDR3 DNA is TGTGCCAGCAGGACACAGGGGGCAGGGGAAAAACTGTTTTTT. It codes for CASRTQGAGEKLFF.

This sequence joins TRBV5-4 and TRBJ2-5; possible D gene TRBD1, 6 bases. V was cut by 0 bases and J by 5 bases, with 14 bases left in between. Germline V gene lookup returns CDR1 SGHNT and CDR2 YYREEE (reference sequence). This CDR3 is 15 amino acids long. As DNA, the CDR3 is TGTGCCAGCAGCTTGGCCCAGGGGTTGTCCGAGACCCAGTACTTC. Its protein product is CASSLAQGLSETQYF. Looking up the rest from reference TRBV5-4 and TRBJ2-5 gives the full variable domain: ETGVTQSPTHLIKTRGQQVTLRCSSQSGHNTVSWYQQALGQGPQFIFQYYREEENGRGNFPPRFSGLQFPNYSSELNVNALELDDSALYLCASSLAQGLSETQYFGPGTRLLVL.

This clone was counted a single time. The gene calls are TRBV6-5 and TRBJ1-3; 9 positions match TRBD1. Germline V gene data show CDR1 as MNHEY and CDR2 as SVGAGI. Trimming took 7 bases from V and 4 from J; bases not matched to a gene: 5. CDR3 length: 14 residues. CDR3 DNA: TGTGCCAGCACCAAAGGGACAGGGGGAAACACCATATATTTT. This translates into CASTKGTGGNTIYF.

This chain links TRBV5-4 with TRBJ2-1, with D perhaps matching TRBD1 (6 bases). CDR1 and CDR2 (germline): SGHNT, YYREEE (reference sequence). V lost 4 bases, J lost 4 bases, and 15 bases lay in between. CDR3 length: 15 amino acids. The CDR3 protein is CASSDGRTAYNEQFF. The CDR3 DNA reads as TGTGCCAGCAGCGATGGTAGGACAGCTTACAATGAGCAGTTCTTC.

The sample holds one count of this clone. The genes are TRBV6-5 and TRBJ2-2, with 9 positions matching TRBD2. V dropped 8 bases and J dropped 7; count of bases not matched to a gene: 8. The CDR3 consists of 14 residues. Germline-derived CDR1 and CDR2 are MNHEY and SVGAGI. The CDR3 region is CASGGGGANGELFF. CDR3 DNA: TGTGCCAGCGGCGGCGGGGGGGCGAACGGGGAGCTGTTTTTT.

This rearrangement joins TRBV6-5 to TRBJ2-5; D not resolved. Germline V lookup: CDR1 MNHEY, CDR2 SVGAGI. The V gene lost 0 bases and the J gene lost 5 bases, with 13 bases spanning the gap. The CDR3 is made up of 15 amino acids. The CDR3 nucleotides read TGTGCCAGCAGTTACTCGGGGTGGCAGGTCGAGACCCAGTACTTC. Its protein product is CASSYSGWQVETQYF.

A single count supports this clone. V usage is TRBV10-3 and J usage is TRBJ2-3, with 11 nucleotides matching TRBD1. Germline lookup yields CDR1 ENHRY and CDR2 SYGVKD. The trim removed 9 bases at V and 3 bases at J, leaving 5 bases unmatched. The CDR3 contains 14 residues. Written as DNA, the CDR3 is TGTGCCATAGGACAGGGGGCTAATACAGATACGCAGTATTTT. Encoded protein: CAIGQGANTDTQYF.

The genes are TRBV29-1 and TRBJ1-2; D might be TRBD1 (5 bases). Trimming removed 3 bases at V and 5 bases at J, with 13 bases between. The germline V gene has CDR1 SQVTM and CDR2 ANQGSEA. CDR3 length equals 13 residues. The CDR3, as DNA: TGCAGCGTTGACCTACTTGGGGGGTATGGCTACACCTTC. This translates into CSVDLLGGYGYTF. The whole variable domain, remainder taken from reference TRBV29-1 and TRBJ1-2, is SAVISQKPSRDICQRGTSLTIQCQVDSQVTMMFWYRQQPGQSLTLIATANQGSEATYESGFVIDKFPISRPNLTFSTLTVSNMSPEDSSIYLCSVDLLGGYGYTFGSGTRLTVV.